The sequence of this T cell receptor beta chain was determined in a study of T cell changes during pregnancy in multiple sclerosis. This clone appeared once. Clones were sequenced by immunoSEQ multiplex PCR, and TCRdb holds only the in-frame ones, with some missing. The sample has around 130,000 clones, approximately 93% seen once; the top ten hold around 6%. The CDR3 extends over 14 amino acids. Trimming cost V 0 bases and J 5 bases; bases outside gene matches: 4. Looked up from germline, CDR1 is SGHRS and CDR2 is YFSETQ. The source was peripheral blood, collected before pregnancy. The rearrangement uses TRBV5-1 and TRBJ1-2; TRBD1 agrees at 7 bases. This TCR was sampled from a female donor with multiple sclerosis, enrolled in a pregnancy study. CDR3 region: CASSLEVQGYGYTF. The CDR3 DNA is TGCGCCAGCAGCTTGGAAGTACAGGGGTATGGCTACACCTTC. The entire variable domain, with the rest obtained from reference TRBV5-1 and TRBJ1-2, is as follows: KAGVTQTPRYLIKTRGQQVTLSCSPISGHRSVSWYQQTPGQGLQFLFEYFSETQRNKGNFPGRFSGRQFSNSRSEMNVSTLELGDSALYLCASSLEVQGYGYTFGSGTRLTVV.